The clone carrying this T cell receptor beta chain was counted only a few times. Its antigen is not known. A second roughly 6 to 12 cycle PCR used barcoded and J-beta primers. A template-switch adaptor containing 12 random nucleotides labeled each cDNA molecule. TCRdb reanalysed the 5' RACE reads using MiXCR and keeps one entry per CDR3 protein. The sample holds hundreds of thousands of distinct CDR3 sequences, around 21% seen once. Germline-derived CDR1 and CDR2 are DFQATT and SNEGSKA (reference sequence). J gave up 2 bases and V 6 bases, and 6 bases lay outside the gene matches. The CDR3 runs to 15 residues. The sample is drawn from a study of blood T cells in healthy people across ages. Study at large: About one barcoded beta molecule per two T cells came from capture by template switching.

Each sample gave at least 6 million isolated PBMCs. Study conclusions and caveats: Strong correlation linked observed beta diversity and percent naive T cells.

This TCR derives from an older man in good health. Sequences were obtained from blood. The chain is built from TRBV20-1 and TRBJ2-3, with 12 bases that match TRBD2. The CDR3 reads CSAEGLAGLTDTQYF. The CDR3 DNA is TGCAGTGCAGAGGGACTAGCGGGCCTCACAGATACGCAGTATTTT.